Listed below are T cell receptor beta chains from one sample, sequenced in a study of T cell responses to AZD1222 COVID-19 vaccine. Only in-frame clones appear in the TCRdb table, and some are missing; sequencing was by immunoSEQ multiplex PCR. The table includes 90,000 to 150,000 clones, approximately 90% detected once. Here the sequenced sample was peripheral blood, taken on day 0 of AZD1222 vaccination. These TCRs come from an adult in good health. Each CDR3 is given with its conserved first and last residue. The D gene is left open where the match is weak. Clone sizes are given selectively: once, few, many, or a class where the clone is expanded.

J gene	clone size	V gene	D gene	CDR3 protein	CDR3 DNA
TRBJ1-1	-	TRBV3-1/TRBV3-2	-	CASSHGTVDTEAFF	TGTGCCAGCAGCCACGGGACGGTGGACACTGAAGCTTTCTTT
TRBJ1-3	-	TRBV4-1	-	CASSQDPSRNTIYF	TGCGCCAGCAGCCAAGATCCCAGTCGAAACACCATATATTTT
TRBJ2-5	-	TRBV7-3	TRBD1	CASSLSSGQGAGETQYF	TGTGCCAGCAGCTTATCCTCCGGGCAGGGGGCGGGAGAGACCCAGTACTTC
TRBJ1-5	-	TRBV28	-	CASSLTGFSNQPQHF	TGTGCCAGCAGTTTGACGGGGTTTAGCAATCAGCCCCAGCATTTT
TRBJ1-6	-	TRBV19	-	CASSSAAGSSYNSPLHF	TGTGCCAGTAGTTCGGCCGCAGGGAGCTCCTATAATTCACCCCTCCACTTT
TRBJ2-7	-	TRBV5-6	TRBD2	CASSLALAGRGEQYF	TGTGCCAGCAGCTTGGCACTAGCGGGGCGAGGAGAGCAGTACTTC
TRBJ2-2	-	TRBV19	-	CASSIKGGTGELFF	TGTGCCAGTAGTATAAAGGGGGGGACCGGGGAGCTGTTTTTT
TRBJ1-1	-	TRBV5-4	-	CASSQQGGTEAFF	TGTGCCAGCAGCCAACAGGGAGGCACTGAAGCTTTCTTT
TRBJ2-1	-	TRBV9	-	CASSVVTGLANEQFF	TGTGCCAGCAGCGTAGTTACAGGGTTGGCAAATGAGCAGTTCTTC
TRBJ2-7	once	TRBV13	-	CASSLTGKTYEQYF	TGTGCCAGCAGCCTCACGGGGAAAACCTACGAGCAGTACTTC
TRBJ1-2	-	TRBV6-6	-	CASSYSSVNYGYTF	TGTGCCAGCAGTTACTCGAGCGTTAACTATGGCTACACCTTC
TRBJ1-3	-	TRBV6-5	-	CASRDTFSGNTIYF	TGTGCCAGCAGGGACACCTTCTCCGGAAACACCATATATTTT
TRBJ1-1	-	TRBV4-1	TRBD1	CASSQVSGTGTTEAFF	TGCGCCAGCAGCCAAGTCTCCGGGACAGGGACCACTGAAGCTTTCTTT
TRBJ1-5	-	TRBV19	-	CASSTPGAGNQPQHF	TGTGCCAGTAGTACCCCGGGGGCGGGCAATCAGCCCCAGCATTTT
TRBJ2-4	-	TRBV14	-	CASSQGWASRKNIQYF	TGTGCCAGCAGCCAAGGGTGGGCTAGTCGCAAAAACATTCAGTACTTC
TRBJ2-7	-	TRBV5-4	-	CASSLGAYEQYF	TGTGCCAGCAGCTTGGGCGCCTACGAGCAGTACTTC
TRBJ1-1	once	TRBV19	-	CASMWQMNTEAFF	TGTGCCAGTATGTGGCAAATGAACACTGAAGCTTTCTTT
TRBJ2-7	-	TRBV11-2	-	CASSRYGSPVVEQYF	TGTGCCAGCAGCCGTTATGGAAGTCCGGTGGTTGAGCAGTACTTC
TRBJ2-5	-	TRBV4-2	TRBD2	CASSQDRGGQETQYF	TGTGCCAGCAGCCAAGACCGGGGGGGCCAGGAGACCCAGTACTTC
TRBJ2-5	-	TRBV29-1	-	CSGGGGRQETQYF	TGCAGTGGGGGCGGGGGAAGACAAGAGACCCAGTACTTC
TRBJ1-3	-	TRBV5-5	-	CASRRTSSGNTIYF	TGTGCCAGCAGGCGGACTTCCTCTGGAAACACCATATATTTT
TRBJ1-2	-	TRBV10-3	-	CAILAPGPHGYTF	TGTGCCATCCTCGCTCCAGGGCCTCATGGCTACACCTTC
TRBJ1-2	-	TRBV2	-	CASSDTVSGYTF	TGTGCCAGCAGTGACACAGTTTCTGGCTACACCTTC
TRBJ2-3	-	TRBV5-1	-	CASSLGGGTDTQYF	TGCGCCAGCAGCTTGGGCGGGGGCACAGATACGCAGTATTTT
TRBJ1-3	-	TRBV13	-	CASSLARQEPVGAIYF	TGTGCCAGCAGCTTAGCGCGTCAGGAGCCTGTGGGGGCCATATATTTT
TRBJ1-2	-	TRBV5-6	TRBD1	CASSLGDSVNYGYTF	TGTGCCAGCAGCTTGGGGGACAGCGTCAACTATGGCTACACCTTC
TRBJ2-7	few	TRBV20-1	-	CSASVSTNEQYF	TGCAGTGCTAGTGTGTCTACCAACGAGCAGTACTTC
TRBJ1-1	-	TRBV4-1	-	CASSQVVGGDTEAFF	TGCGCCAGCAGCCAAGTCGTTGGCGGGGACACTGAAGCTTTCTTT
TRBJ1-5	-	TRBV27	-	CASSWSGVNGNQPQHF	TGTGCCAGCAGTTGGTCTGGGGTTAACGGCAATCAGCCCCAGCATTTT
TRBJ1-1	-	TRBV7-3	-	CASSLVMNTEAFF	TGTGCCAGCAGCTTAGTTATGAACACTGAAGCTTTCTTT
TRBJ1-1	once	TRBV7-8	-	CASSLAQRNMNTEAFF	TGTGCCAGCAGCTTAGCGCAACGAAACATGAACACTGAAGCTTTCTTT
TRBJ1-5	-	TRBV6-1	TRBD1	CASSDLQGNQPQHF	TGTGCCAGCAGTGACCTACAGGGGAATCAGCCCCAGCATTTT
TRBJ1-2	-	TRBV3-1/TRBV3-2	-	CASSRGRSYGYTF	TGTGCCAGCAGCCGGGGACGGAGCTATGGCTACACCTTC
TRBJ2-7	-	TRBV7-9	TRBD2	CASSLVNREGYEQYF	TGTGCCAGCAGCTTAGTTAATCGGGAGGGTTACGAGCAGTACTTC
TRBJ1-6	-	TRBV5-8	TRBD1	CASIRTGGRSYNSPLHF	TGTGCCAGCATCCGAACAGGGGGAAGGTCCTATAATTCACCCCTCCACTTT
TRBJ2-7	-	TRBV5-8	-	CASSLAEGLTYEQYF	TGTGCCAGCAGCTTGGCGGAGGGGTTAACCTACGAGCAGTACTTC
TRBJ1-2	-	TRBV14	TRBD1	CASSQDVLDRENYGYTF	TGTGCCAGCAGCCAAGATGTTCTGGACAGGGAAAACTATGGCTACACCTTC
TRBJ2-4	-	TRBV6-4	TRBD1	CASSVGTGGAEIQYF	TGTGCCAGCAGTGTTGGGACAGGGGGCGCGGAGATTCAGTACTTC
TRBJ1-3	-	TRBV2	-	CASSERIATYSNTIYF	TGTGCCAGCAGTGAGAGGATCGCGACCTATTCAAACACCATATATTTT
TRBJ1-3	-	TRBV2	-	CASSEQGNTIYF	TGTGCCAGCAGTGAGCAGGGAAACACCATATATTTT
TRBJ1-6	-	TRBV28	-	CASSLPRGMDSPLHF	TGTGCCAGCAGCCTACCCCGGGGCATGGATTCACCCCTCCACTTT
TRBJ1-5	-	TRBV6-6	-	CASSYTSQEISPQHF	TGTGCCAGCAGTTACACCTCCCAGGAGATAAGTCCCCAGCATTTT
TRBJ2-3	-	TRBV19	TRBD1	CASRDRKDTQYF	TGTGCCAGTCGGGACAGGAAAGATACGCAGTATTTT
TRBJ2-1	-	TRBV7-3	TRBD2	CASSLAGASYNEQFF	TGTGCCAGCAGTTTAGCGGGGGCGTCCTACAATGAGCAGTTCTTC
TRBJ1-2	-	TRBV27	TRBD1	CASSFSPTGKYGYTF	TGTGCCAGCAGTTTTTCCCCGACAGGGAAGTATGGCTACACCTTC
TRBJ2-2	-	TRBV6-5	-	CASRVAGNGELFF	TGTGCCAGCAGGGTTGCAGGCAACGGGGAGCTGTTTTTT
TRBJ2-5	-	TRBV16	-	CASSQSGVGREDHQETQYF	TGTGCCAGCAGCCAATCGGGAGTCGGCAGGGAGGACCACCAAGAGACCCAGTACTTC
TRBJ1-2	few	TRBV6-6	-	CASTPVRVVSNYGYTF	TGTGCCAGCACCCCGGTCAGGGTCGTTTCTAACTATGGCTACACCTTC
TRBJ2-7	-	TRBV18	-	CASSLSDLPGEQYF	TGTGCCAGCTCACTGTCGGACCTCCCCGGGGAGCAGTACTTC
TRBJ1-3	-	TRBV4-2	-	CASSPDTGPSSGNTIYF	TGTGCCAGCAGCCCAGACACAGGGCCAAGCTCTGGAAACACCATATATTTT
TRBJ2-7	-	TRBV10-3	TRBD1	CAIKGAGGVSYEQYF	TGTGCCATCAAGGGGGCTGGGGGAGTTAGCTACGAGCAGTACTTC
TRBJ2-5	-	TRBV7-9	-	CASSLGPEETQYF	TGTGCCAGCAGCCTAGGCCCAGAAGAGACCCAGTACTTC
TRBJ1-2	-	TRBV7-9	TRBD1	CASSSPTGEYGYTF	TGTGCCAGCAGCTCGCCGACAGGGGAGTATGGCTACACCTTC
TRBJ1-1	-	TRBV7-9	TRBD1	CASSLAVRGWTEAFF	TGTGCCAGCAGCTTAGCAGTCAGGGGGTGGACTGAAGCTTTCTTT